This entry lists 20 T cell receptor beta chains sequenced from one sample in a study of low-dose radiotherapy and immunotherapy resistance in tumors. Gene-specific TRAV and TRBV primers were used for first-strand cDNA, covering alpha and beta chains. The TCRs were subjected to amplification over approximately 20 PCR cycles employing a constant-region primer in conjunction with a V-primer adapter. TCRdb recomputed calls from the reads with MiXCR, one row per CDR3 protein. This table holds under 15,000 distinct CDR3 sequences, roughly 72% found once. These receptor sequences come from a human donor with advanced metastatic prostate, ovarian, gallbladder or colorectal cancer (not recorded which). This table probably holds off-target reads from a library built for another chain.

The rearrangement uses TRBV5-1 and TRBJ1-4; possible D gene TRBD1, 6 bases. CDR1 is SGHRS and CDR2 is YFSETQ in the germline V gene. There are 13 residues in the CDR3. V shed 2 bases and J shed 6 bases, with 8 bases lying between them. Written as DNA, the CDR3 is TGCGCCAGCAGCTTAGGGGGGGATGAAAAACTGTTTTTT. Protein: CASSLGGDEKLFF.

This chain uses TRBV28 with TRBJ2-3; D gene uncertain. Germline loops: CDR1 MDHEN, CDR2 SYDVKM. The CDR3 covers 12 residues. The ends were cut back, 5 bases at V and 0 bases at J, with 3 bases in the middle. CDR3 bases: TGTGCCAGCAGTGGTAGCACAGATACGCAGTATTTT. It translates to CASSGSTDTQYF.

A word on this clonotype: One junction end does not reproduce the germline sequence, and a read error may be involved. The chain is built from TRBV9 and TRBJ1-6, with unresolved D. Germline V gene data show CDR1 as SGDLS and CDR2 as YYNGEE. The CDR3 totals 14 residues. CDR3 in DNA: TGTGCAATGAGAGTGGGCACCAATGCAGGCAAATCAACCTTT. Translation: CAMRVGTNAGKSTF.

V usage is TRBV3-1 and J usage is TRBJ2-2; D might be TRBD1 (5 bases). CDR1 and CDR2 from the germline V gene are LGHDT and YNNKEL (reference sequence). V was cut by 1 base and J by 6 bases, with 27 bases left in between. The CDR3 is 20 residues long. The CDR3 coding sequence is TGTGCCAGCAGCCAAGTCCCGACAGAGTCCGTTGTGGTTGCGCCCGGGGAGCTGTTTTTT. It specifies CASSQVPTESVVVAPGELFF.

This clonotype appeared once. The chain joins TRBV28 to TRBJ2-1; perhaps TRBD1 as D (6 bases). The CDR3 is 12 residues long. Per the germline V gene, CDR1 is MDHEN and CDR2 is SYDVKM. V was cut by 5 bases and J by 15 bases, with 17 bases left in between. CDR3 amino acids: CASSGTRSHPFF. In nucleotides, the CDR3 is TGTGCCAGCAGTGGGACAAGGTCCCATCCGTTCTTC.

J is TRBJ2-1 and V is TRBV20-1; the D is unclear. The V end was cut by 5 bases, the J end by 7 bases, with 9 bases between. This CDR3 comprises 11 residues. Germline CDR1 DFQATT, CDR2 SNEGSKA (reference sequence). The CDR3 loop reads CSAESGNEQFF. As DNA, the CDR3 is TGCAGTGCTGAATCTGGGAATGAGCAGTTCTTC.

CDR3 DNA: TGTGCCAGCAGCTCGACTAGCGGGAGCAGCAATGAGCAGTTCTTC. This translates into CASSSTSGSSNEQFF. This sequence joins TRBV7-2 and TRBJ2-1; 12 bases agree with TRBD2. J was trimmed by 6 bases and V by 4 bases; bases with no gene match: 4. Germline assignment: CDR1 SGHTA and CDR2 FQGNSA. This CDR3 contains 15 residues.

The chain employs TRBV5-4 and TRBJ1-2; TRBD1 matches at 8 bases. Germline-derived CDR1 and CDR2 are SGHNT and YYREEE (reference sequence). V was clipped by 5 bases and J by 7 bases; unmatched bases: 4. The CDR3 loop spans 12 amino acids. As DNA, the CDR3 is TGTGCCAGCAGAAACAGGGGGACTGGCTACACCTTC. It specifies CASRNRGTGYTF.

Written as DNA, the CDR3 is TGTGCCAGCAGCGGGCTGGCGGCGAACTATGGCTACACCTTC. This codes for CASSGLAANYGYTF. V is TRBV9 and J is TRBJ1-2; D remains unclear. Trimming cost V 3 bases and J 2 bases, with 11 bases left between them. CDR1 SGDLS and CDR2 YYNGEE come from the germline V gene. The CDR3 loop spans 14 amino acids.

DNA of the CDR3: TGTGCCAGCAGCGCGCTATCAAACCAACAGTTCTTC. This codes for CASSALSNQQFF. The chain carries TRBV5-6 and TRBJ2-1, with D unresolved. Germline-derived CDR1 and CDR2 are SGHDT and YYEEEE. CDR3 length equals 12 residues. The V end lost 4 bases, the J end lost 13 bases, and 15 bases lay between the germline ends.

The genes are TRBV5-6 and TRBJ2-3, with 7 bases identical to TRBD2. CDR1 and CDR2 from the germline V gene are SGHDT and YYEEEE. The CDR3 length is 15 residues. J lost 2 bases, V lost 0 bases, and 3 bases had no gene match. CDR3 in amino acids: CASSLVSGYTDTQYF. The CDR3 DNA reads as TGTGCCAGCAGCTTGGTTAGCGGGTACACAGATACGCAGTATTTT.

The CDR3 here is CASSQDQWGQGAVQPQHF. The CDR3 region has the DNA TGCGCCAGCAGCCAAGATCAGTGGGGACAGGGGGCGGTTCAGCCCCAGCATTTT. The rearrangement uses TRBV4-3 and TRBJ1-5; 12 bases are shared with TRBD1. Germline CDR1 and CDR2: LGHNA and YSLEER. This CDR3 is 18 amino acids long. The junction had 9 bases not matched to a gene; V was cut back by 0 bases and J by 6 bases.

The chain uses TRBV19 and TRBJ2-3; 10 bases align to TRBD2. V shed 5 bases and J 5 bases; nucleotides not matched to a gene: 13. The CDR3 is 17 residues long. Germline V CDR1 and CDR2: LNHDA, SQIVND (reference sequence). CDR3 coding DNA: TGTGCCAGTAGTCCTGGACTAGCGGAGTATTATAGAGATACGCAGTATTTT. Amino acids: CASSPGLAEYYRDTQYF.

The chain uses TRBV11-3 and TRBJ2-1; possible D gene TRBD1, 6 bases. Trimming took off 1 base at V and 10 bases at J, with 8 bases between the two ends. CDR1 SGHNT and CDR2 YENEEA come from the germline V gene. The CDR3 contains 12 residues. The CDR3 is CASSLVQGEQFF. Here the CDR3 DNA reads TGTGCCAGCAGCTTAGTACAGGGCGAGCAGTTCTTC. The full variable domain, with the rest looked up from reference TRBV11-3 and TRBJ2-1, is EAGVVQSPRYKIIEKKQPVAFWCNPISGHNTLYWYLQNLGQGPELLIRYENEEAVDDSQLPKDRFSAERLKGVDSTLKIQPAELGDSAVYLCASSLVQGEQFFGPGTRLTVL.

The chain joins TRBV18 to TRBJ1-1; D gene ambiguous. V was shortened by 1 base and J by 5 bases, with 14 bases between the two germline ends. The V gene's germline CDR1 is KGHSH and CDR2 LQKENI. This CDR3 has 15 amino acids. As DNA, the CDR3 is TGTGCCAGCTCACCACGAAAAGAAGGGAGGACTGAAGCTTTCTTT. Its protein product is CASSPRKEGRTEAFF.

J is TRBJ2-7 and V is TRBV29-1; 7 positions agree with TRBD2. The CDR3 sequence is 15 residues long. V lost 3 bases and J lost 6; bases outside the gene matches: 14. Germline V CDR1 and CDR2: SQVTM, ANQGSEA. DNA for the CDR3: TGCAGCGTTGATATTAGTTCAAGCGGGACTCGCGAGCAGTACTTC. It specifies CSVDISSSGTREQYF.

This chain links TRBV9 with TRBJ2-3; 7 bases fit TRBD1. Germline values: CDR1 SGDLS, CDR2 YYNGEE. V shed 1 base, J shed 2 bases, and the junction held 4 bases outside the gene matches. The CDR3 totals 15 residues. The CDR3: CASSVRGRITDTQYF. CDR3 DNA: TGTGCCAGCAGCGTAAGGGGGCGAATCACAGATACGCAGTATTTT.

The chain couples TRBV6-2 or TRBV6-3 to TRBJ2-5; weak D call: TRBD2 (5 bases). CDR1 is MNHEY and CDR2 is SVGEGT in the germline V gene. V lost 1 base to trimming and J lost 4 bases, with 19 bases between them. The CDR3 has 17 residues. CDR3 nucleotides: TGTGCCAGCAGTTACTTGCTCAGCGGAGGCCCCCGAGAGACCCAGTACTTC. This gives the protein CASSYLLSGGPRETQYF.

For the CDR3, the DNA is TGTGCCAGCAGCTTAGAAAGGACTAGCGGCTACAATGAGCAGTTCTTC. Its translation: CASSLERTSGYNEQFF. This chain links TRBV11-2 with TRBJ2-1; 10 nucleotides line up with TRBD2. The length of the CDR3 is 16 residues. CDR1 is SGHAT and CDR2 is FQNNGV in the germline V gene. Trimming removed 0 bases from V and 3 bases from J; junction bases left unmatched: 2.

This clonotype came up a few times. The rearrangement uses TRBV2 and TRBJ2-1, with D hard to call. The CDR3 runs to 16 residues. The germline V gene has CDR1 SNHLY and CDR2 FYNNEI. The V and J ends lost 4 bases and 6 bases respectively, with 19 bases between them. Here the CDR3 reads CASSVSPFEVGNEQFF. The CDR3 DNA sequence: TGTGCCAGCAGTGTTTCCCCCTTCGAGGTCGGCAATGAGCAGTTCTTC.